These T cell receptor beta chains were read from a single sample in a study of blood T cell repertoires in COVID-19. Assay: immunoSEQ multiplex PCR; the TCRdb copy retains only in-frame clones and omits some. The sample has about 160,000 clones; roughly 90% are singletons. Sequenced sample: peripheral blood. These receptors all stem from a man between 18 and 35 years old with acute or convalescent COVID-19. Each CDR3 is given without its conserved first and last residue. D genes are given only for firm matches.

d_call | j_call | v_call | cdr3_aa
TRBD1 | TRBJ1-1 | TRBV7-9 | ASNPGGPNTEAF
TRBD1 | TRBJ1-2 | TRBV19 | ASSIAGQGVGGYT
TRBD1 | TRBJ2-1 | TRBV2 | ASSKFGQGGEQF
. | TRBJ2-1 | TRBV15 | ATSRGTGQGFYNEQF
TRBD1 | TRBJ2-2 | TRBV4-1 | ASSQVQGAGELF
. | TRBJ2-2 | TRBV18 | ASSPITENTGELF
. | TRBJ2-5 | TRBV3-1/TRBV3-2 | ASSQDRRRETQY
TRBD2 | TRBJ2-1 | TRBV7-9 | ASWSSGGAYNEQF
. | TRBJ1-6 | TRBV19 | ASSIQAGVDNSPLH
. | TRBJ1-1 | TRBV19 | ASSMDRGTEAF
. | TRBJ1-5 | TRBV2 | ASSIQTGNQPQH
. | TRBJ1-6 | TRBV5-1 | ASSFSSGYNSPLH
TRBD1 | TRBJ1-3 | TRBV11-2 | ASSFSTGGGGNTIY
. | TRBJ1-1 | TRBV29-1 | SVPQPNTEAF
TRBD2 | TRBJ2-3 | TRBV27 | ASSPQTSGSTDTQY
TRBD2 | TRBJ2-3 | TRBV25-1 | ANRSGMCTDTQY
. | TRBJ1-1 | TRBV23-1 | ASSPAVITEAF
. | TRBJ1-3 | TRBV2 | ASSESPSSGNTIY
TRBD2 | TRBJ2-7 | TRBV5-1 | ASSTSGATYEQY
. | TRBJ2-7 | TRBV6-5 | ASNPTPSYEQY
. | TRBJ1-2 | TRBV19 | ASSIQGVLYGYT
. | TRBJ1-1 | TRBV15 | ATGAKPTVNTEAF
TRBD1 | TRBJ1-1 | TRBV5-1 | ASSLKPDRGENTEAF
TRBD1 | TRBJ1-5 | TRBV24-1 | ATSTGGDQPQH
TRBD1 | TRBJ1-1 | TRBV30 | AWSGQGGAMNTEAF
TRBD1 | TRBJ2-5 | TRBV3-1/TRBV3-2 | ASSRQGQGSAETQY
TRBD1 | TRBJ1-2 | TRBV5-4 | ASSLARGGDRASNYGYT
TRBD1 | TRBJ1-2 | TRBV30 | AWSGRPGQGSYGYT
. | TRBJ1-3 | TRBV18 | ASSVESVTATGNTIY
. | TRBJ2-5 | TRBV12-3/TRBV12-4 | ASSFSAETQY
. | TRBJ1-2 | TRBV25-1 | ASTRGDLGGYT
TRBD1 | TRBJ1-4 | TRBV19 | ASSRSNRGTNEKLF
TRBD2 | TRBJ2-7 | TRBV5-1 | ASSLEAGGGNEQY
TRBD2 | TRBJ2-7 | TRBV11-3 | ASRSAATSGRIHEQY
TRBD1 | TRBJ1-2 | TRBV6-6 | ASTPSSGTGGTYYGYT
. | TRBJ1-1 | TRBV5-4 | ASSLGNTAMNTEAF
TRBD1 | TRBJ1-2 | TRBV18 | ASSHRRDRGDSGYT
. | TRBJ1-4 | TRBV19 | ASSEGIEDEKLF
. | TRBJ2-5 | TRBV27 | ASSSGQGGTQY
. | TRBJ2-1 | TRBV9 | ASNQRAYLDEQF
TRBD2 | TRBJ2-1 | TRBV4-1 | ASSQERGAISYNEQF
. | TRBJ1-5 | TRBV30 | AWTGLNNQPQH
TRBD1 | TRBJ1-4 | TRBV18 | ASSPRTGRGSNEKLF
. | TRBJ1-5 | TRBV5-5 | ASSLGGNSNQPQH
. | TRBJ1-5 | TRBV24-1 | ATSQGNQPQH
TRBD2 | TRBJ2-7 | TRBV2 | ASSEAPGGSGRDEQY
TRBD1 | TRBJ2-7 | TRBV6-5 | ASSWTGGRIHEQY
. | TRBJ1-5 | TRBV7-9 | ASSPLNQPQH
TRBD2 | TRBJ2-1 | TRBV24-1 | ATSDTWGTSGSYNEQF
TRBD1 | TRBJ1-1 | TRBV19 | ASSIRGQPPQAF
. | TRBJ1-1 | TRBV7-7 | ASSANRATEAF
. | TRBJ2-5 | TRBV11-3 | ASSLGPGLETQY
TRBD1 | TRBJ2-5 | TRBV7-6 | ASSLGSQGVETQY
TRBD1 | TRBJ1-4 | TRBV7-7 | ASSSRQGTNEKLF
. | TRBJ1-2 | TRBV7-9 | ASSLGDTDNT
TRBD1 | TRBJ1-1 | TRBV12-5 | ASGLVGTGGNTEAF
TRBD1 | TRBJ2-7 | TRBV4-2 | ASSQGQGVSYEQY
TRBD1 | TRBJ2-1 | TRBV11-3 | ASSLNRGSSYNEQF